These 22 T cell receptor beta chains were all obtained from the same sample, sequenced in a study of blood T cell repertoires in COVID-19. Libraries were prepared by immunoSEQ multiplex PCR; TCRdb keeps only in-frame clonotypes and omits some of them. The sample has around 300,000 clones; about 89% are singletons. Sequenced: PBMCs or T cells enriched from blood (not recorded which). These receptors were taken from a woman aged 18 to 35 who had recovered from COVID-19.

The chain links TRBV3-1 (or the pseudogene TRBV3-2) to TRBJ2-7; TRBD2 agrees at 9 bases. The V gene's germline CDR1 is LGHDT and CDR2 YNNKEL (reference sequence). V lost 3 bases and J lost 3; bases outside the gene matches: 3. The CDR3 is 14 amino acids. The CDR3 here is CASSQTSGYYEQYF. Written as DNA, the CDR3 is TGTGCCAGCAGCCAGACTAGCGGTTACTACGAGCAGTACTTC.

V is TRBV18 and J is TRBJ2-7; TRBD1 agrees at 7 bases. The CDR3 has 14 amino acids. J lost 5 bases, V lost 8 bases, and 12 bases had no gene match. CDR1 is KGHSH and CDR2 is LQKENI in the germline V gene. The CDR3 region has the DNA TGTGCCAGCGGAGTAAGACAGGGAACTAACGAGCAGTACTTC. Its translation: CASGVRQGTNEQYF.

This chain uses TRBV19 with TRBJ2-5, with TRBD2 matching over 12 bases. The CDR3 is made up of 17 amino acids. Germline assignment: CDR1 LNHDA and CDR2 SQIVND (reference sequence). V was clipped by 1 base and J by 5 bases; unmatched bases: 8. CDR3 in amino acids: CASSIARLAGDQETQYF. DNA for the CDR3: TGTGCCAGTAGTATAGCCAGACTAGCGGGGGATCAGGAGACCCAGTACTTC. The whole variable domain, remainder taken from reference TRBV19 and TRBJ2-5, is DGGITQSPKYLFRKEGQNVTLSCEQNLNHDAMYWYRQDPGQGLRLIYYSQIVNDFQKGDIAEGYSVSREKKESFPLTVTSAQKNPTAFYLCASSIARLAGDQETQYFGPGTRLLVL.

The chain links TRBV5-1 to TRBJ1-2; the D gene is possibly TRBD1 (5 bases). The CDR3 extends over 14 amino acids. V lost 0 bases and J 8 bases, leaving 14 bases between the germline ends. In germline, CDR1 is SGHRS, CDR2 YFSETQ. CDR3 sequence: CASSLERGVGGYTF. CDR3 DNA: TGCGCCAGCAGCTTGGAAAGGGGTGTAGGAGGCTACACCTTC. The full variable domain, completed using reference TRBV5-1 and TRBJ1-2, is KAGVTQTPRYLIKTRGQQVTLSCSPISGHRSVSWYQQTPGQGLQFLFEYFSETQRNKGNFPGRFSGRQFSNSRSEMNVSTLELGDSALYLCASSLERGVGGYTFGSGTRLTVV.

The rearrangement uses TRBV7-2 and TRBJ2-3; D may be TRBD1 (5 bases). In germline, CDR1 is SGHTA, CDR2 FQGNSA. This CDR3 contains 17 residues. V lost 3 bases and J 2 bases, leaving 18 bases between the germline ends. As DNA, the CDR3 is TGTGCCAGCAGCTTTAGTCCAGGGTTCGGACCCACAGATACGCAGTATTTT. Encoded protein: CASSFSPGFGPTDTQYF.

There are a few counts of this clone. The sample has other DNA sequences that encode this CDR3 too. The V gene is TRBV28, the J gene TRBJ2-5; D not certain. Trimming removed 3 bases at V and 5 bases at J, with 4 bases between. Germline V gene sequence: CDR1 MDHEN, CDR2 SYDVKM. This CDR3 has 11 amino acids. DNA of the CDR3: TGTGCCAGCAGTTTCAGGGAGACCCAGTACTTC. Protein product: CASSFRETQYF.

This chain links TRBV25-1 with TRBJ2-1; the D is unclear. V dropped 3 bases and J dropped 3 bases, with 9 bases sitting between them. Germline V gene lookup returns CDR1 MGHDK and CDR2 SYGVNS. CDR3 length equals 14 residues. The CDR3 loop is CASSDLQVYNEQFF. CDR3 DNA sequence: TGTGCCAGCAGTGATCTCCAGGTCTACAATGAGCAGTTCTTC.

This chain connects TRBV30 to TRBJ1-1; 8 bases map to TRBD1. The CDR3 totals 13 residues. The V and J ends lost 2 bases and 3 bases, in that order; junction bases with no gene match: 2. From germline, CDR1 is GTSNPN and CDR2 SVGIG (reference sequence). The CDR3 loop is CAWSQDRDTEAFF. CDR3 sequence (DNA): TGTGCCTGGAGTCAGGACAGGGACACTGAAGCTTTCTTT. Drawing the rest from reference TRBV30 and TRBJ1-1, the complete variable domain is SQTIHQWPATLVQPVGSPLSLECTVEGTSNPNLYWYRQAAGRGLQLLFYSVGIGQISSEVPQNLSASRPQDRQFILSSKKLLLSDSGFYLCAWSQDRDTEAFFGQGTRLTVV.

This rearrangement joins TRBV7-9 to TRBJ2-5, with 13 nucleotides matching TRBD2. Trimming at V came to 5 bases and at J to 4 bases, leaving 13 bases not matched to a gene. Germline V lookup: CDR1 SEHNR, CDR2 FQNEAQ (reference sequence). CDR3 length equals 18 residues. The CDR3 region is CASSVGLAGALGRETQYF. For the CDR3, the DNA is TGTGCCAGCAGCGTAGGACTAGCGGGAGCCCTCGGGAGAGAGACCCAGTACTTC.

The rearrangement joins TRBV18 to TRBJ2-1; TRBD1 might be the D (6 bases). V lost 3 bases to trimming and J lost 10 bases, with 13 bases between them. Germline CDR1 and CDR2: KGHSH and LQKENI. The length of the CDR3 is 13 residues. CDR3 sequence reads: CASSPEWGLEQFF. In DNA form, the CDR3 reads TGTGCCAGCTCACCTGAGTGGGGGCTGGAGCAGTTCTTC.

V is TRBV6-2 or TRBV6-3 and J is TRBJ1-6, with D tentatively TRBD1 (5 bases). The CDR3 extends over 15 amino acids. CDR1 and CDR2 (germline): MNHEY, SVGEGT. V was pared by 5 bases and J by 3 bases, with 11 bases between. The CDR3 region has the DNA TGTGCCAGCAGTACGCCGACAGTCTATAATTCACCCCTCCACTTT. Protein: CASSTPTVYNSPLHF.

J is TRBJ2-1 and V is TRBV9; the match to TRBD2 covers 8 bases. There are 16 residues in the CDR3. Unmatched junction bases numbered 6, after V lost 4 bases and J lost 0 bases. The germline CDR1 and CDR2 sequences are SGDLS and YYNGEE. The CDR3 sequence: CASSPSGSSSYNEQFF. The CDR3 nucleotides are TGTGCCAGCAGCCCTAGCGGGTCGAGCTCCTACAATGAGCAGTTCTTC.

In its sample, this clone was seen a few times. The CDR3 here is CASSEANSGRLIDTQYF. The CDR3 region has the DNA TGTGCCAGCAGTGAAGCAAATAGCGGGAGGCTTATAGATACGCAGTATTTT. V usage is TRBV6-1 and J usage is TRBJ2-3, with TRBD2 identical over 10 bases. The CDR3 is 17 amino acids. V was clipped by 0 bases and J by 5 bases; unmatched bases: 8. Per germline, CDR1 MNHNS and CDR2 SASEGT.

This clone was detected a few times. The V call is TRBV5-1, the J call TRBJ2-7, with TRBD2 matching over 9 bases. The V gene's germline CDR1 is SGHRS and CDR2 YFSETQ. The CDR3 sequence is 14 residues long. The ends lost 0 bases at V and 11 bases at J; junction bases unmatched: 9. In DNA, the CDR3 is TGCGCCAGCAGCTTGGCTGCGCGGGAGGGAGAAAAGTACTTC. Protein product: CASSLAAREGEKYF.

The chain has TRBV30 and TRBJ2-5, with a tentative D call TRBD1 (6 bases). The germline V gene has CDR1 GTSNPN and CDR2 SVGIG (reference sequence). The CDR3 is 15 residues long. V was shortened by 1 base and J by 8 bases, with 20 bases between the two germline ends. This CDR3 reads CAWSAGTSTRDTQYF. The DNA of the CDR3 is TGTGCCTGGAGTGCCGGGACAAGTACAAGAGATACCCAGTACTTC.

The chain is built from TRBV9 and TRBJ1-5; D unresolved. This CDR3 is 13 amino acids long. The germline V gene encodes CDR1 SGDLS and CDR2 YYNGEE. Trimming left V 1 base short and J 6 bases short, with 8 bases between. The CDR3 here is CASSVNEGQPQHF. The CDR3 nucleotides are TGTGCCAGCAGCGTAAATGAGGGTCAGCCCCAGCATTTT.

The chain couples TRBV6-4 to TRBJ2-1, with D maybe TRBD1 (6 bases). This CDR3 contains 16 residues. CDR1 and CDR2 (germline): MRHNA, SNTAGT. The V and J ends lost 4 bases and 0 bases respectively, with 13 bases between them. The CDR3 here is CASSARQVYSYNEQFF. The DNA of the CDR3 is TGTGCCAGCAGTGCCCGACAGGTCTACTCCTACAATGAGCAGTTCTTC.

The chain recombines TRBV7-2 with TRBJ2-1; 10 bases agree with TRBD2. J was trimmed by 8 bases and V by 8 bases; bases with no gene match: 6. The CDR3 has 13 amino acids. Germline V lookup: CDR1 SGHTA, CDR2 FQGNSA. The CDR3 DNA reads TGTGCCAGCGTAGCGGGGGGATCGGATGAGCAGTTCTTC. This gives the protein CASVAGGSDEQFF.

This clone appeared a few times. V usage is TRBV3-1 (or the pseudogene TRBV3-2) and J usage is TRBJ1-5; tentative D call: TRBD1 (5 bases). V was clipped by 1 base and J by 3 bases, with 7 bases between them. The CDR3 runs 14 residues. Germline-derived CDR1 and CDR2 are LGHDT and YNNKEL (reference sequence). The CDR3 is CASSQGQYNQPQHF. In nucleotides, the CDR3 is TGTGCCAGCAGCCAAGGACAGTACAATCAGCCCCAGCATTTT.

As DNA, the CDR3 is TGTGCCAGCAGCCAACGCCCGAGGGTAGGCCAAGAGACCCAGTACTTC. It yields the protein CASSQRPRVGQETQYF. V and J are TRBV3-1 (or the pseudogene TRBV3-2) and TRBJ2-5; tentative D call: TRBD2 (5 bases). Trimming removed 2 bases at V and 1 base at J, with 14 bases between. The germline V gene encodes CDR1 LGHDT and CDR2 YNNKEL (reference sequence). The CDR3 has 16 amino acids.

The rearrangement joins TRBV5-1 to TRBJ2-1; 11 bases are a match to TRBD2. The CDR3 contains 16 residues. Looked up from germline, CDR1 is SGHRS and CDR2 is YFSETQ. Trimming at V came to 2 bases and at J to 6 bases, leaving 7 bases not matched to a gene. CDR3 in amino acids: CASSLRPTSGINEQFF. CDR3 nucleotides: TGCGCCAGCAGCTTACGGCCGACTAGCGGGATCAATGAGCAGTTCTTC.

V usage is TRBV29-1 and J usage is TRBJ2-5; 13 bases line up with TRBD2. V was clipped by 5 bases and J by 5 bases; unmatched bases: 5. Germline CDR1 SQVTM, CDR2 ANQGSEA. The CDR3 spans 14 residues. This CDR3 is CSVRGTSGAETQYF. Here the CDR3 DNA reads TGCAGCGTTCGGGGGACTAGCGGGGCGGAGACCCAGTACTTC. Combining the CDR3 with reference TRBV29-1 and TRBJ2-5 gives the whole variable domain SAVISQKPSRDICQRGTSLTIQCQVDSQVTMMFWYRQQPGQSLTLIATANQGSEATYESGFVIDKFPISRPNLTFSTLTVSNMSPEDSSIYLCSVRGTSGAETQYFGPGTRLLVL.